This T cell receptor (beta chain) was documented in a study of T-cell memory formation after mild COVID-19 (dated by TCRdb to about 2021). Some background on the complete study: Most TCR sequence clusters were specific to one of the two donors. T-cell clones expanding and contracting after mild COVID-19 in a couple of donors were tracked by longitudinal TCRalpha and TCRbeta repertoire sequencing. The cohort comprised two young, previously healthy adult volunteers, one female and one male.

Findings and caveats that apply to the study as a whole: The detection of some responding clones in pre-infection memory suggests that pre-existing cross-reactive memory T cells joined the SARS-CoV-2 response. Contracting CD4+ clones turned up mainly in the CM and EM memory subsets, whereas EMRA was where CD8+ clones were enriched. Balanced CD4/CD8 phenotypes were observed for clones contracting from day 15 to 85, whereas a bias towards CD4+ was observed for a second wave of clones expanding from day 15 to 37. SARS-CoV-2 specificity of the second-wave clones peaking on day 37 was not confirmed. Only a couple of mild cases were covered in the study, and larger cohorts including severe cases with pre-infection samples were considered necessary.

Ficoll-Paque density gradient centrifugation was used to isolate PBMCs. Data came from an Illumina NovaSeq 6000. TCRalpha and TCRbeta cDNA libraries were built by 5'RACE with constant-segment primers, adding sample barcodes and unique molecular identifiers. RNA was extracted from every sample with Trizol reagent. The libraries were amplified in two PCR steps, and the second step added a second sample barcode and Illumina TruSeq adapters. The libraries were sequenced on an Illumina NovaSeq using 2 x 150 bp paired-end reads. As for how the authors treated the data: Demultiplexing of reads and collapsing into UMI-guided consensus sequences were performed with migec v1.2.7. Using mixcr v2.1.11, the UMI consensuses were aligned to TRA and TRB V and J templates and assembled into clonotypes. Expanded or contracted clonotypes were those called significant by both edgeR and NoisET, with noise models trained on biological replicates. For edgeR calls, the cutoffs were a false discovery rate-adjusted p below 0.01 and a log2 fold-change threshold of 1. As an exploratory analysis of dynamics, PCA with hierarchical clustering was applied to max-normalized trajectories of the 1000 most abundant clonotypes. Each responding clone was given a CD4 or CD8 phenotype based on the CD4+ and CD8+ repertoires, which had been sequenced separately. TCRdb reprocessing: public reads trimmed at Q25 with fastp, clones called with MiXCR, in-frame beta chains kept. Every CDR3 protein is listed once, alongside the most common genes and DNA of its rows. The V and J calls were not made by the authors but by TCRdb's processing. The sample table shows some 160,000 distinct CDR3 sequences, and roughly 28% are seen once. The ten biggest clones cover around 11% of the sample.

This clonotype was counted between two and nine times. The antigen it binds to is not known. No base quality information exists; no much larger clone differs at one position. V drops 4 bases and J drops 0 bases, leaving 13 bases in between. The CDR3, cysteine through phenylalanine, is 15 amino acids long. Kept here is only the CDR3 DNA, which spans 45 bases and is read in frame from base 1. CDR1 is given as SGHAT and CDR2 as FQDESV, both from the germline V gene (reference sequence). The specimen was PBMCs or a T cell subset sorted from them (not recorded which). The V and J genes are TRBV11-1 and TRBJ2-7, with the D gene too uncertain to name. This clonotype was sampled from an adult woman who had mild COVID-19 (a few samples of this study predate the infection). The sample titles of this study are shuffled in the database, so cell type and time point are left out; the donor was told from shared clones. The nucleotide sequence reads as follows: TGTGCCAGCAGCTCCCCCCGCAGATACTCCTACGAGCAGTACTTC. Translated, this is CASSSPRRYSYEQYF. Supplemented by the reference TRBV11-1 and TRBJ2-7 proteins around the CDR3, the complete variable domain is EAEVAQSPRYKITEKSQAVAFWCDPISGHATLYWYRQILGQGPELLVQFQDESVVDDSQLPKDRFSAERLKGVDSTLKIQPAELGDSAMYLCASSSPRRYSYEQYFGPGTRLTVT.